This T cell receptor beta chain was found in a study of T cell changes during pregnancy in multiple sclerosis. Clones were read by immunoSEQ multiplex PCR, and TCRdb kept only the in-frame ones, dropping some. The sample lists 40,000 or so clones, more than 80% occurring once. CDR1 is SGHAT, CDR2 FQNNGV, per germline. CDR3 length equals 13 residues. The ends were cut back, 1 base at V and 1 base at J, with 4 bases in the middle. Specimen: peripheral blood, collected before pregnancy. The TCR sequence derives from a female donor with multiple sclerosis, enrolled in a pregnancy study. V gene TRBV11-2 combines with J gene TRBJ1-1; D is undetermined. The CDR3 nucleotides are TGTGCCAGCAGCTTAGGGCAGAACACTGAAGCTTTCTTT. Its protein is CASSLGQNTEAFF. The complete variable domain, with remaining parts taken from reference TRBV11-2 and TRBJ1-1, reads EAGVAQSPRYKIIEKRQSVAFWCNPISGHATLYWYQQILGQGPKLLIQFQNNGVVDDSQLPKDRFSAERLKGVDSTLKIQPAKLEDSAVYLCASSLGQNTEAFFGQGTRLTVV.